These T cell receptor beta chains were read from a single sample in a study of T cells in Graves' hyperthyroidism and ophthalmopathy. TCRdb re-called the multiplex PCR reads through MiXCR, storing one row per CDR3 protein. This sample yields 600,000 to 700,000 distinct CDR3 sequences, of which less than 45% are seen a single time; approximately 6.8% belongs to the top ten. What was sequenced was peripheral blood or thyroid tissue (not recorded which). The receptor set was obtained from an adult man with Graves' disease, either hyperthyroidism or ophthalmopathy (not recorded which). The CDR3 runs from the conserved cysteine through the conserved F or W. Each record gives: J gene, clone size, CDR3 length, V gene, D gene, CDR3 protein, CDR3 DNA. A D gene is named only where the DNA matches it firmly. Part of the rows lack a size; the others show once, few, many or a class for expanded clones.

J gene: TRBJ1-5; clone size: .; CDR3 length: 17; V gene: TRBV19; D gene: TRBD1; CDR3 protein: CASSPRWDRLTNQPQHF; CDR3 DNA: TGTGCCAGTAGCCCTCGGTGGGACAGACTTACCAATCAGCCCCAGCATTTT
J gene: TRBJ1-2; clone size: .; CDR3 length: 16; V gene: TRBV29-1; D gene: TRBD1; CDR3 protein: CSVEYWTGTNDYGYTF; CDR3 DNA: TGCAGCGTTGAATATTGGACAGGGACGAATGACTATGGCTACACCTTC
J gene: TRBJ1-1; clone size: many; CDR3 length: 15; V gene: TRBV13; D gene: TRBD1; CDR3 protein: CASSLGDRANTEAFF; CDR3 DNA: TGTGCCAGCAGCTTAGGCGACAGGGCGAACACTGAAGCTTTCTTT
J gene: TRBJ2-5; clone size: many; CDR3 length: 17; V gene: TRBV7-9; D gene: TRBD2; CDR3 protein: CASSPAVLAGLRETQYF; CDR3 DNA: TGTGCCAGCAGCCCAGCGGTTCTAGCGGGGTTACGGGAGACCCAGTACTTC
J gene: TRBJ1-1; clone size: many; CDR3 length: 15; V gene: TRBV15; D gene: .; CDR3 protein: CATSREKGLGTEAFF; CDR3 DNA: TGTGCCACCAGCAGAGAAAAGGGGTTAGGTACTGAAGCTTTCTTT
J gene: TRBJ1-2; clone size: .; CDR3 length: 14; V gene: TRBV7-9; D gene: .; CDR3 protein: CASSAGGQPYGYTF; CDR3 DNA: TGTGCCAGCAGTGCGGGCGGGCAACCGTATGGCTACACCTTC
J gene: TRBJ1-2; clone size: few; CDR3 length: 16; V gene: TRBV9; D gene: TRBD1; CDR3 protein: CASSARIWTGNYGYTF; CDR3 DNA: TGTGCCAGCAGCGCACGAATATGGACAGGGAACTATGGCTACACCTTC
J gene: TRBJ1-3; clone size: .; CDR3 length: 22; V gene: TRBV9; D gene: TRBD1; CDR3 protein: CASSASPTRDRGRGGSGNTIYF; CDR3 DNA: TGTGCCAGCAGCGCATCCCCCACCCGGGACAGGGGGCGAGGAGGGTCTGGAAACACCATATATTTT
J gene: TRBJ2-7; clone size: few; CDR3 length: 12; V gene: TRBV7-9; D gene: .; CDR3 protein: CASSHYSYEQYF; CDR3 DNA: TGTGCCAGCAGCCATTACTCCTACGAGCAGTACTTC
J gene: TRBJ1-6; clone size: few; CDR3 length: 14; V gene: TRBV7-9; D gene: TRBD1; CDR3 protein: CASSVTGEGSPLHF; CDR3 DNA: TGTGCCAGCAGCGTGACAGGGGAGGGGTCACCCCTCCACTTT
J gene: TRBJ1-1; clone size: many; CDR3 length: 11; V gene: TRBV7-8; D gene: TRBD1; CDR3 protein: CASGGETEAFF; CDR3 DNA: TGTGCTTCAGGGGGGGAGACTGAAGCTTTCTTT
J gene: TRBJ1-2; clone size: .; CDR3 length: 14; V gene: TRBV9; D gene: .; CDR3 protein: CASSAPQGSGGYTF; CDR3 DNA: TGTGCCAGCAGCGCCCCACAGGGATCAGGTGGCTACACCTTC
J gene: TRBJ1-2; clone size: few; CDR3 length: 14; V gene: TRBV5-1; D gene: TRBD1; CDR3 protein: CASSLAGTVGGYTF; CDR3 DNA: TGCGCCAGCAGCTTGGCCGGGACAGTCGGCGGCTACACCTTC
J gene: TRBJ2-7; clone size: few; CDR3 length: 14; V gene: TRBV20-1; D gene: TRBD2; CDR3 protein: CSARPKTSVDEQYF; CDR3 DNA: TGCAGTGCTAGGCCAAAGACTAGCGTGGACGAGCAGTACTTC
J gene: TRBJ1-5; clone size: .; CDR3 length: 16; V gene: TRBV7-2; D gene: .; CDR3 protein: CASKLGGRGGLWPQHF; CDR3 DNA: TGTGCCAGTAAGCTGGGGGGTCGCGGAGGCTTGTGGCCCCAGCATTTT
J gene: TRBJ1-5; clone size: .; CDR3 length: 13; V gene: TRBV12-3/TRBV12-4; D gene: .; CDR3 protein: CASSDVGGETQHF; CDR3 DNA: TGTGCCAGCAGTGATGTTGGGGGTGAGACCCAGCATTTT
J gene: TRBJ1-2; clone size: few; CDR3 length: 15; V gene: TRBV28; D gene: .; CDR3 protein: CASSFGDEGWYGYTF; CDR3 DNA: TGTGCCAGCAGTTTTGGAGATGAGGGGTGGTATGGCTACACCTTC
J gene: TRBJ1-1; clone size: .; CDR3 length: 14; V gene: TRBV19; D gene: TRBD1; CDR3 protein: CASRSTGLGTEAFF; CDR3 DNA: TGTGCCAGTAGATCGACAGGGCTGGGCACTGAAGCTTTCTTT
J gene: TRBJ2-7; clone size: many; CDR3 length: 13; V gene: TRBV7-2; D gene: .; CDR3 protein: CASSPTLRGEQYF; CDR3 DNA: TGTGCCAGCAGCCCCACCCTTAGGGGCGAGCAGTACTTC
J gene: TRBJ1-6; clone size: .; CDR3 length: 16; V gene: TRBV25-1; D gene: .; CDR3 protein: CASGPPEGLGSGSLHF; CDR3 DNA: TGTGCCAGCGGCCCTCCGGAGGGGTTAGGTTCGGGATCCCTCCACTTT
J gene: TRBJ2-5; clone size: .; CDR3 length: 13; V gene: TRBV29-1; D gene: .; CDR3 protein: CSVGQGPEETQYF; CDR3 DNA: TGCAGCGTTGGGCAGGGGCCGGAGGAGACCCAGTACTTC
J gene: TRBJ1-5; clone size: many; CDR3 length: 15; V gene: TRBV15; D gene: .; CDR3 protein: CATSRALDFRQPQHF; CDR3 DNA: TGTGCCACCAGCAGAGCCCTTGACTTTAGGCAGCCCCAGCATTTT
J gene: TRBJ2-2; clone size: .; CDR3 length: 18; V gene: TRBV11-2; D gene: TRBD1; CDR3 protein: CASSTWDRAEKNTGELFF; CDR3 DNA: TGTGCCAGCAGCACCTGGGACAGGGCGGAGAAGAACACCGGGGAGCTGTTTTTT
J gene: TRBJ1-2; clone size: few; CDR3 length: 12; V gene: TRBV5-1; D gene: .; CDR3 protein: CASSLDGWGYTF; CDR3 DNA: TGCGCCAGCAGCTTAGACGGTTGGGGCTACACCTTC
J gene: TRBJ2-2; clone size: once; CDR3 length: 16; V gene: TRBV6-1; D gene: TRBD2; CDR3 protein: CASSRTSGRGTGELFF; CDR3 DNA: TGTGCCAGCAGTCGAACTAGCGGGAGAGGAACCGGGGAGCTGTTTTTT
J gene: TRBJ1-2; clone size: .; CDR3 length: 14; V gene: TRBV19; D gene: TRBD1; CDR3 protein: CASSGMTGRRGYTF; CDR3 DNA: TGTGCCAGTAGTGGGATGACAGGGCGTCGAGGCTACACCTTC
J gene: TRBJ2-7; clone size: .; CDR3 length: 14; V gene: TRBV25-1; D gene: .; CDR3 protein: CASSPGTRIVEQYF; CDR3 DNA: TGTGCCAGCAGTCCTGGGACAAGGATTGTAGAGCAGTACTTC
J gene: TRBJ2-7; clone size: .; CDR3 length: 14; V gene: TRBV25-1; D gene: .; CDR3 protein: CASSATTGLTEQYF; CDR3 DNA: TGTGCCAGCAGTGCTACAACAGGGTTAACCGAGCAGTACTTC
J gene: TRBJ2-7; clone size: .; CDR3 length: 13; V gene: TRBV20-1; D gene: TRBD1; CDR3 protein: CSARDRLKDEQYF; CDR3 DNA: TGCAGTGCTAGGGACAGGCTGAAGGACGAGCAGTACTTC
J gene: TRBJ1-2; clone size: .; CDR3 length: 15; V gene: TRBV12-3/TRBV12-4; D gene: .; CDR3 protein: CASSDGGARTYGYTF; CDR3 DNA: TGTGCCAGCAGTGATGGGGGGGCGCGTACCTATGGCTACACCTTC
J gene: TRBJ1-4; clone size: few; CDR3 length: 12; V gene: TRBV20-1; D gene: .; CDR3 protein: CSAGQGGEKLFF; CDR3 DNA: TGCAGTGCTGGCCAGGGCGGCGAAAAACTGTTTTTT
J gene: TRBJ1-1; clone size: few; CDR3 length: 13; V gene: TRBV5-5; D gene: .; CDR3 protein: CASSLVGRAEAFF; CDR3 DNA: TGTGCCAGCAGCTTGGTAGGCAGGGCTGAAGCTTTCTTT
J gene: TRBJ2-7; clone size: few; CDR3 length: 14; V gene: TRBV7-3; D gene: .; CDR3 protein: CASSLFPGYGEQYF; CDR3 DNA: TGTGCCAGCAGCCTATTTCCAGGGTACGGGGAGCAGTACTTC
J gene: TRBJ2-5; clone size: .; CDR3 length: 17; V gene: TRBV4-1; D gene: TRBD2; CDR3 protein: CASSPLGLAGPQETQYF; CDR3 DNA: TGCGCCAGCAGCCCCCTGGGACTAGCGGGTCCCCAAGAGACCCAGTACTTC
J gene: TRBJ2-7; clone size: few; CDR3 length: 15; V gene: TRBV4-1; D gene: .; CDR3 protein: CASSQDPLATYEQYF; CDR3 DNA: TGCGCCAGCAGCCAAGATCCCCTAGCGACCTACGAGCAGTACTTC
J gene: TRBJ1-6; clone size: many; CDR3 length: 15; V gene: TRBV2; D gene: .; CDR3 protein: CASREGPSNNSPLHF; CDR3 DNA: TGTGCCAGCAGGGAAGGGCCATCGAATAATTCACCCCTCCACTTT
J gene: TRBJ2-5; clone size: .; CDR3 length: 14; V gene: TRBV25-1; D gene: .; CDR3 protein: CASSEYPAQETQYF; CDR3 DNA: TGTGCCAGCAGTGAATATCCAGCTCAAGAGACCCAGTACTTC
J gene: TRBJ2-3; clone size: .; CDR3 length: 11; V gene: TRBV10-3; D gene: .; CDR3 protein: CAISEGGTQYF; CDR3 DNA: TGTGCCATCAGTGAAGGAGGTACGCAGTATTTT
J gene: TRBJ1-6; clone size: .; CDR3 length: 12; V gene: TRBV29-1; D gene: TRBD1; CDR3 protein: CSVLTGDSPLHF; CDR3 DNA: TGCAGCGTTCTTACAGGGGACTCACCCCTCCACTTT
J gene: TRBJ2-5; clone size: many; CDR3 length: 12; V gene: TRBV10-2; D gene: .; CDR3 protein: CASSESWETQYF; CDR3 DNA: TGCGCCAGCAGTGAGTCTTGGGAGACCCAGTACTTC
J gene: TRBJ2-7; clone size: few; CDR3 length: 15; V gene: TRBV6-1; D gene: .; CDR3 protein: CASSEAGISSYEQYF; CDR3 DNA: TGTGCCAGCAGTGAAGCCGGCATCAGCTCCTACGAGCAGTACTTC
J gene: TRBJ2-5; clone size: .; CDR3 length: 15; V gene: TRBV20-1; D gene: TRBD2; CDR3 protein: CSAAPGLAGQETQYF; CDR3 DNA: TGCAGTGCTGCACCGGGACTAGCGGGGCAAGAGACCCAGTACTTC
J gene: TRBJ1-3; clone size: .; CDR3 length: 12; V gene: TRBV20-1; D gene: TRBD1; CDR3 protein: CCVSTGINTIYF; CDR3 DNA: TGCTGCGTTTCGACAGGGATAAACACCATATATTTT
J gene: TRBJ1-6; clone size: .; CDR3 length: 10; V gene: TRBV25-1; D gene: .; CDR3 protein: CANRNSPLHF; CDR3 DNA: TGTGCCAACAGAAATTCACCCCTCCACTTT
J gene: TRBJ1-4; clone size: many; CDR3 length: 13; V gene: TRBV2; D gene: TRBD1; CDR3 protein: CASSEVTAGTAVF; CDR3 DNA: TGTGCCAGCAGTGAAGTGACAGCCGGGACAGCCGTGTTT
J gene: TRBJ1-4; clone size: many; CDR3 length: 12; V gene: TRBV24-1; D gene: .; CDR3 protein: CATSDFREKLFF; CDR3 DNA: TGTGCCACCAGTGATTTTCGAGAAAAACTGTTTTTT
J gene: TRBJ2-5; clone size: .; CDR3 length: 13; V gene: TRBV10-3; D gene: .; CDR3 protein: CAISAQGRATQYF; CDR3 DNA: TGTGCCATCAGTGCACAGGGTAGAGCGACCCAGTACTTC
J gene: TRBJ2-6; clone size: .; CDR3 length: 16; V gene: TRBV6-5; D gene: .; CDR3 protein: CASSLGGAGGANVLTF; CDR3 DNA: TGTGCCAGCAGCCTAGGGGGGGCAGGCGGGGCCAACGTCCTGACTTTC
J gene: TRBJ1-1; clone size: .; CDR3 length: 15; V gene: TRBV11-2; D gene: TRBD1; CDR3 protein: CASSSLTGGVTEAFF; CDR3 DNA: TGTGCCAGCAGTTCCCTGACAGGGGGCGTCACTGAAGCTTTCTTT
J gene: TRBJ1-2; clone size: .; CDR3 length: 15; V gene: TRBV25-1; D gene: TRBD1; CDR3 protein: CACSATGTGDYGYTF; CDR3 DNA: TGTGCCTGCAGTGCCACCGGGACAGGGGACTATGGCTACACCTTC
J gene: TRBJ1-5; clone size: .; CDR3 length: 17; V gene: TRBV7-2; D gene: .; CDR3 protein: CASSQDFAGVGNQPQHF; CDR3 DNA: TGTGCCAGCAGCCAAGACTTTGCAGGGGTTGGCAATCAGCCCCAGCATTTT
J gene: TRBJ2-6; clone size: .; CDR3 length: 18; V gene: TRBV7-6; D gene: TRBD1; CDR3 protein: CASSSTTGGAWGANVLTF; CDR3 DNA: TGTGCCAGCAGCTCAACGACAGGGGGCGCTTGGGGGGCCAACGTCCTGACTTTC
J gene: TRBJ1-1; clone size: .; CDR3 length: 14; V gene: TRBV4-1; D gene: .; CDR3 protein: CASSLPVMNTEAFF; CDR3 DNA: TGCGCCAGCAGCTTGCCCGTCATGAACACTGAAGCTTTCTTT
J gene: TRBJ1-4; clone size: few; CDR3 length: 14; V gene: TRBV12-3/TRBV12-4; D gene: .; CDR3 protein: CASSYSGNEEKLFF; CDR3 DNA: TGTGCCAGCAGTTACTCGGGAAATGAAGAAAAACTGTTTTTT
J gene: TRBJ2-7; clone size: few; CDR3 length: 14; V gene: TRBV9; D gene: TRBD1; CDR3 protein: CASSPGTALSEQYF; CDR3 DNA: TGTGCCAGCAGCCCGGGGACAGCATTGTCCGAGCAGTACTTC
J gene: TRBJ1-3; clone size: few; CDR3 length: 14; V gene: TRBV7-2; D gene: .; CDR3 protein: CASSPRVSGNTIYF; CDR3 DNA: TGCGCCAGCAGCCCCAGGGTCTCTGGAAACACCATATATTTT
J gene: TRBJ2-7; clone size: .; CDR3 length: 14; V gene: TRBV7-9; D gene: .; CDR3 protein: CASSLMGGLNEQYF; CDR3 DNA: TGTGCCAGCAGCTTAATGGGGGGCCTGAACGAGCAGTACTTC
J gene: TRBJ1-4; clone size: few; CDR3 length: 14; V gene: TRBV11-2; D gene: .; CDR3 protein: CASSQTTVNEKLFF; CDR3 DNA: TGTGCCAGCAGCCAGACGACAGTTAATGAAAAACTGTTTTTT
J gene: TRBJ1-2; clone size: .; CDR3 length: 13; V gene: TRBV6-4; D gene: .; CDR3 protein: CASSYSNGDGYTF; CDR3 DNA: TGTGCCAGCAGTTACTCGAATGGGGACGGCTACACCTTC
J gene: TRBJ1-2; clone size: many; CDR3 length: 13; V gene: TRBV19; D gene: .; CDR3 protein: CASRTGPFYGYTF; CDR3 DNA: TGTGCCAGTAGGACAGGACCGTTCTATGGCTACACCTTC